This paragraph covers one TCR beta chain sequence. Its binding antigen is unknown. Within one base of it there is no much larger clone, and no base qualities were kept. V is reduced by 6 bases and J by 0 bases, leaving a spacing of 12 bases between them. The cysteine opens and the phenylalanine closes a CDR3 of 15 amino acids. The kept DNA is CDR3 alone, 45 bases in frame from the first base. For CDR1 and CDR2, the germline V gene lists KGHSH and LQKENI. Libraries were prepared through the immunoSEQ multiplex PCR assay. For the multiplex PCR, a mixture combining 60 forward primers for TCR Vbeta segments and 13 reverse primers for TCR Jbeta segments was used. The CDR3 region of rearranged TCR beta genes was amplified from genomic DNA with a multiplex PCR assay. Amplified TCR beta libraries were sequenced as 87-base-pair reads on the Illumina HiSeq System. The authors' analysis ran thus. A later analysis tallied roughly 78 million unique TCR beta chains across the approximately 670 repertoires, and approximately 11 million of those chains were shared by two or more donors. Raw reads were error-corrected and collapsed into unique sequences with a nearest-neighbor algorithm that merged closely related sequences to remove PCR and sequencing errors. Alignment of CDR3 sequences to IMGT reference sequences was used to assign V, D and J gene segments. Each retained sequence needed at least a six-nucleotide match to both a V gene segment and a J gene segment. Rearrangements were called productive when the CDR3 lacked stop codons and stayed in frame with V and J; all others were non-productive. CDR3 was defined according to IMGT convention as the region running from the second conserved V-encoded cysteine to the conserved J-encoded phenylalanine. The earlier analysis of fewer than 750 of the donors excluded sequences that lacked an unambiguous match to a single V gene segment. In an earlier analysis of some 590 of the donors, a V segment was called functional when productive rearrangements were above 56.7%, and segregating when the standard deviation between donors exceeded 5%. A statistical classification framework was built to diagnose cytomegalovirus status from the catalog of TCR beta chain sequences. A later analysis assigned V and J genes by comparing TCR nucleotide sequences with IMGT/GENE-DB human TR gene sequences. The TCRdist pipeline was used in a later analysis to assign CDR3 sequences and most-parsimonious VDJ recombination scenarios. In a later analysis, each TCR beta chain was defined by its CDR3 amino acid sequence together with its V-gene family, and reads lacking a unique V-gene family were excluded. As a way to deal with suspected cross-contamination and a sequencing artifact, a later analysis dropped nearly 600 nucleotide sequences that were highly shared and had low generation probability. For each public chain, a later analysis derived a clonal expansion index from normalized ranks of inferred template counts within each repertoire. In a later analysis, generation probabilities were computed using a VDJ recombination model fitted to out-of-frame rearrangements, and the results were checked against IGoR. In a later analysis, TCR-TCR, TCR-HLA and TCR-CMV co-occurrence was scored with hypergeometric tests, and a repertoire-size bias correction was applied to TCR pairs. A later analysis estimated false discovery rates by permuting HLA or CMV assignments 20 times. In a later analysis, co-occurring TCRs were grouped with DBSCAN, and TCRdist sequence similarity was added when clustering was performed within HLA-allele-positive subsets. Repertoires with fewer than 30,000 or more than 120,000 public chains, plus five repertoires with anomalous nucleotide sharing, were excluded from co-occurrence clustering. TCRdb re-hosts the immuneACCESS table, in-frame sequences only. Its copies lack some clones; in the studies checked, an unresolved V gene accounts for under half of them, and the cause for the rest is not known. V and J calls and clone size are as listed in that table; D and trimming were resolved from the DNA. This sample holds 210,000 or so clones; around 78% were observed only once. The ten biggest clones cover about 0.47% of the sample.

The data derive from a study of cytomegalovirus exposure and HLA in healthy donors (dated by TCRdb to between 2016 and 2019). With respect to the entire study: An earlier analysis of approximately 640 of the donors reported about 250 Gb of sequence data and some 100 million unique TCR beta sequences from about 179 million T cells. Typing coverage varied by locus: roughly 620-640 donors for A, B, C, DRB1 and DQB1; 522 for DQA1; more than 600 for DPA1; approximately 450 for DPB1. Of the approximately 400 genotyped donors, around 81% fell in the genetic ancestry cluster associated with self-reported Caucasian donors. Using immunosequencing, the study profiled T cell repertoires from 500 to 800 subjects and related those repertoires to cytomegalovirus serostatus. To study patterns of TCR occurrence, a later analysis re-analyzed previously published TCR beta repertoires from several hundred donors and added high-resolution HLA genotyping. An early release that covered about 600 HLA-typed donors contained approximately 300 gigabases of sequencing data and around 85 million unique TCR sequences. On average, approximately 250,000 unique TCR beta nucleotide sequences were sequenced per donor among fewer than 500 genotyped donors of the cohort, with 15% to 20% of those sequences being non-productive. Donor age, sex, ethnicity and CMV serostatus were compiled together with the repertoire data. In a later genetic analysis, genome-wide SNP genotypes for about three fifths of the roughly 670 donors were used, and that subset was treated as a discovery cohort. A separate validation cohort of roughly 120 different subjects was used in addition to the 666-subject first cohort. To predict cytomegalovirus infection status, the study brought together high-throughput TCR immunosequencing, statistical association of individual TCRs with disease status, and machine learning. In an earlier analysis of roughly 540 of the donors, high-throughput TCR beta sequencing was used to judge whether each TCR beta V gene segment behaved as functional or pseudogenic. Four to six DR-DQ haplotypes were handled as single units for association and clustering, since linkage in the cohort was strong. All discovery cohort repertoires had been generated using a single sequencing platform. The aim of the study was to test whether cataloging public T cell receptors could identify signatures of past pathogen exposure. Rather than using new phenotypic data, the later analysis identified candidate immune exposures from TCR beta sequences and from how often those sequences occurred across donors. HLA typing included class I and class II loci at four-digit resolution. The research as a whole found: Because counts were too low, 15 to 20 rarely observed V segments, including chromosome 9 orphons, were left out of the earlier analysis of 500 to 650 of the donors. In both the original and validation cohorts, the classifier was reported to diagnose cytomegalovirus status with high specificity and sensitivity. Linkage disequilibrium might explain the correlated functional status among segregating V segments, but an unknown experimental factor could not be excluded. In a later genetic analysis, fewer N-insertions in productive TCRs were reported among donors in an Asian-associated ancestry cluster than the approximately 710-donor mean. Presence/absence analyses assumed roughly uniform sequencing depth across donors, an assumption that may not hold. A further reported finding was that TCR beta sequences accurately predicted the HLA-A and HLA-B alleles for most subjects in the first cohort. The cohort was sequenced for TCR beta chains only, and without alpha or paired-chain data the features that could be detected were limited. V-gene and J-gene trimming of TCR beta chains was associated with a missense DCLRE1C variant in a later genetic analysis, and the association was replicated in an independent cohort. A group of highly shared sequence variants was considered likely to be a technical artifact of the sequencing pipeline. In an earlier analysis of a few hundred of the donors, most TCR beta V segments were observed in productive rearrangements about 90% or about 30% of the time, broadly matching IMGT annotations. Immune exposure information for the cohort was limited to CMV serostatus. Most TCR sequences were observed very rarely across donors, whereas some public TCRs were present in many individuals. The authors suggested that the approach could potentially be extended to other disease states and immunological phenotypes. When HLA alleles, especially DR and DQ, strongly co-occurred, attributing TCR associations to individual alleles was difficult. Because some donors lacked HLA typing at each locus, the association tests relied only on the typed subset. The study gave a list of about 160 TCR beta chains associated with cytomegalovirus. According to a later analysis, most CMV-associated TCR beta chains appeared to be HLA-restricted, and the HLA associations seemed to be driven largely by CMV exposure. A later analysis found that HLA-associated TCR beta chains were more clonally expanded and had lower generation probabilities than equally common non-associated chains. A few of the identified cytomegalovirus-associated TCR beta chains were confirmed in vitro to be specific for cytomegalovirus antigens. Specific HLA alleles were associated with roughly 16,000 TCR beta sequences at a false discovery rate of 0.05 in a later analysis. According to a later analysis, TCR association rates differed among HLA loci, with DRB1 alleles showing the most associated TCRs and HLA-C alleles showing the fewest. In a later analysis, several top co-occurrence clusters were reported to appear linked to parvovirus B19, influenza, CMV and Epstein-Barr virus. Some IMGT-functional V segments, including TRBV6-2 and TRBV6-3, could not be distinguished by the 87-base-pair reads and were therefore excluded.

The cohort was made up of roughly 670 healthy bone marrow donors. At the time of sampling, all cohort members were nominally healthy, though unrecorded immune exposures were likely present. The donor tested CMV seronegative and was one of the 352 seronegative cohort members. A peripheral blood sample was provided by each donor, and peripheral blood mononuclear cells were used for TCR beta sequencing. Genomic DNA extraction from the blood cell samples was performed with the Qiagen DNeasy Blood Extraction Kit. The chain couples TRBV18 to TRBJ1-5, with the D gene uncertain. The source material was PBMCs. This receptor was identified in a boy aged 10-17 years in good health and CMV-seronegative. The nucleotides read TGTGCCAGCTCTGCCGGGAGCCTTAGCAATCAGCCCCAGCATTTT. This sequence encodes CASSAGSLSNQPQHF.